These T cell receptor beta chains were read from a single sample in a study of blood T cell repertoires in COVID-19. This table comes from immunoSEQ multiplex PCR, and its TCRdb copy is limited to in-frame clones, with some not included. The sample records about 130,000 clones, 70% to 90% being singletons. The sample consisted of peripheral blood. Receptor source: a man in his fifties with acute or convalescent COVID-19. Each CDR3 is given with its conserved first and last residue. A D gene is named only where the DNA matches it firmly. Only part of the rows carry a size: once, few, many, or a class if the clone is expanded.

clone size	CDR3 length	D gene	V gene	J gene	CDR3 DNA	CDR3 protein
-	13	TRBD1	TRBV2	TRBJ1-4	TGTGCCAGCTCGGGACAGAGTTACGTAAAACTGTTTTTT	CASSGQSYVKLFF
-	13	-	TRBV7-2	TRBJ1-1	TGTGCCAGCAGCGAGGGAGGGAACACTGAAGCTTTCTTT	CASSEGGNTEAFF
once	12	-	TRBV24-1	TRBJ1-4	TGTGCCACCAGTGATTTAGCGGGAAAACTGTTTTTT	CATSDLAGKLFF
-	15	-	TRBV2	TRBJ1-6	TGTGCCAGCAGTGACGGACAGATCTATAATTCACCCCTCCACTTT	CASSDGQIYNSPLHF
-	15	-	TRBV5-6	TRBJ2-3	TGTGCCAGCAGCTTCCCAAGTAGAGGCACAGATACGCAGTATTTT	CASSFPSRGTDTQYF
-	13	-	TRBV6-5	TRBJ1-1	TGTGCCAGCAGTTTCCCGGGACATCCTGCCGCTTTCTTT	CASSFPGHPAAFF
few	14	TRBD1	TRBV6-6	TRBJ1-1	TGTGCCAGCAGACCTCCGACAGGGGTCACTGAAGCTTTCTTT	CASRPPTGVTEAFF
-	12	-	TRBV28	TRBJ1-2	TGTGCCAGCAGTCCACAGGCATACGGCTACACCTTC	CASSPQAYGYTF
-	16	TRBD1	TRBV19	TRBJ1-1	TGTGCCAGTAACCATTATACAGGGGGCGCGGGGACTGAAGCTTTCTTT	CASNHYTGGAGTEAFF
-	14	-	TRBV12-5	TRBJ1-1	TGTGCTAGTGGTTCGGGAGTAGCGGACACTGAAGCTTTCTTT	CASGSGVADTEAFF
-	14	-	TRBV7-7	TRBJ2-5	TGTGCTAGCAGCTTAGTAGGGTGGGGCGAGACCCAGTACTTC	CASSLVGWGETQYF
few	15	-	TRBV7-2	TRBJ1-1	TGTGCCAGCAGCTCCCTCCCAGGAATGAACACTGAAGCTTTCTTT	CASSSLPGMNTEAFF
-	15	TRBD2	TRBV2	TRBJ2-7	TGTGCCAGCAGGGGAGCGGGAGGGGGTAGCTACGAGCAGTACTTC	CASRGAGGGSYEQYF
-	14	TRBD2	TRBV28	TRBJ2-2	TGTGCCAGCAGTTTAAGCGGGGCTAGCGGGGAGCTGTTTTTT	CASSLSGASGELFF
-	14	TRBD1	TRBV6-5	TRBJ1-2	TGTGCCAGCAGATTGGGACAGGGGACCTATGGCTACACCTTC	CASRLGQGTYGYTF
-	15	TRBD1	TRBV18	TRBJ1-2	TGTGCCAGCTCAAACCAGGGGGGAAGAAGCGGTGGCTACACCTTC	CASSNQGGRSGGYTF
-	15	TRBD1	TRBV3-1/TRBV3-2	TRBJ2-1	TGTGCCAGCAGCCTCCAGACAGGGTGGGGCAATGAGCAGTTCTTC	CASSLQTGWGNEQFF
-	16	-	TRBV19	TRBJ1-1	TGTGCCAGTAGTATAGTATTCAGGGTAGGTGTCACTGAAGCTTTCTTT	CASSIVFRVGVTEAFF
-	14	-	TRBV11-2	TRBJ2-7	TGTGCCAGCAGCTTAGACCCGGAGGGCTACGAGCAGTACTTC	CASSLDPEGYEQYF
once	15	TRBD1	TRBV7-7	TRBJ2-3	TGTGCTAGCAGCTTTACAGGGGGCTTTGGAGATACGCAGTATTTT	CASSFTGGFGDTQYF
-	19	-	TRBV10-2	TRBJ1-6	TGCGCCAGCAGTGAGTCGACTGGAGGGTCGCGCTCCTATAATTCACCCCTCCACTTT	CASSESTGGSRSYNSPLHF
-	15	-	TRBV18	TRBJ2-5	TGTGCCAGCTCACCACCTATTCAGGGTGAAGAGACCCAGTACTTC	CASSPPIQGEETQYF
few	13	-	TRBV18	TRBJ1-6	TGTGCCAGCTCACCATCAGTGGATTCACCCCTCCACTTT	CASSPSVDSPLHF
-	15	-	TRBV9	TRBJ1-1	TGTGCCAGCAGCCTCTCTGGGGCCTTGAACACTGAAGCTTTCTTT	CASSLSGALNTEAFF
-	12	TRBD1	TRBV25-1	TRBJ2-5	TGTGCCACCTGGACAGGGGAAGAGACCCAGTACTTC	CATWTGEETQYF
once	13	-	TRBV18	TRBJ2-7	TGTGCCAGCTCACCCATAGATTTAGACGAGCAGTACTTC	CASSPIDLDEQYF
-	12	-	TRBV14	TRBJ1-1	TGTGCCAGCCCGCCGCAGGGGACTGAAGCTTTCTTT	CASPPQGTEAFF
-	16	TRBD1	TRBV30	TRBJ1-6	TGTGCCTGGAGGCTCCCCGGGACAGGGCTTGATTCACCCCTCCACTTT	CAWRLPGTGLDSPLHF
-	15	-	TRBV11-2	TRBJ1-1	TGTGCCAGCAGCCCAATGGGGGGGGCGCGGACTGAAGCTTTCTTT	CASSPMGGARTEAFF
-	13	TRBD1	TRBV28	TRBJ1-2	TGTGCCAGCAGTCTCAGGGGGTTCTATGGCTACACCTTC	CASSLRGFYGYTF